One sample yielded the 7 T cell receptor beta chains listed below, sequenced in a study of blood T cell repertoires in COVID-19. Clones were read by immunoSEQ multiplex PCR, and TCRdb kept only the in-frame ones, dropping some. The sample carries about 63,000 clones, roughly 85% recorded once. The sample taken for sequencing was peripheral blood. These receptors came from a human donor in a cohort sampled during active COVID-19.

The chain combines TRBV3-1 (or the pseudogene TRBV3-2) with TRBJ2-2; TRBD2 is a possible D gene (5 bases). The CDR3 consists of 15 residues. The germline V and J ends were trimmed by 1 base and 4 bases, with 10 bases remaining between them. The germline CDR1 and CDR2 sequences are LGHDT and YNNKEL (reference sequence). The CDR3 sequence: CASSQVGEPTGELFF. The CDR3 DNA follows: TGTGCCAGCAGCCAAGTTGGGGAGCCCACCGGGGAGCTGTTTTTT.

The CDR3, as DNA: TGTGCCAGCAGTTTATCTGGCCCCTATGGCTACACCTTC. It is translated as CASSLSGPYGYTF. V and J are TRBV27 and TRBJ1-2, with D unclear. V lost 0 bases and J lost 4, with 6 bases in between. The CDR3 has 13 residues. CDR1 MNHEY and CDR2 SMNVEV come from the germline V gene (reference sequence).

This chain connects TRBV7-2 to TRBJ2-1, with D unclear. V lost 3 bases to trimming and J lost 10 bases, with 7 bases between them. The germline CDR1 and CDR2 sequences are SGHTA and FQGNSA. This CDR3 contains 11 residues. CDR3 DNA sequence: TGTGCCAGCAGCTTGCTTGAGGAGCAGTTCTTC. Encoded protein: CASSLLEEQFF.

Only one count was recorded for this clone. The chain combines TRBV11-2 with TRBJ1-2; maybe TRBD1 (6 bases). This CDR3 contains 11 residues. Germline CDR1 SGHAT, CDR2 FQNNGV. Trimming removed 5 bases at V and 10 bases at J, with 11 bases between. The CDR3 loop reads CASSRGALYTF. In nucleotides, the CDR3 is TGTGCCAGCAGCCGGGGGGCCCTCTACACCTTC.

This sequence joins TRBV7-9 and TRBJ2-7; D is undetermined. Per germline, CDR1 SEHNR and CDR2 FQNEAQ (reference sequence). This CDR3 contains 14 residues. Trimming took 5 bases from V and 1 from J, leaving 12 bases between them. The CDR3 loop reads CASSPGVQSYEQYF. Here the CDR3 DNA reads TGTGCCAGCAGCCCCGGCGTACAGTCCTACGAGCAGTACTTC.

The chain has TRBV5-1 and TRBJ1-4; D may be TRBD1 (6 bases). The germline V gene has CDR1 SGHRS and CDR2 YFSETQ. The V end lost 4 bases, the J end lost 7 bases, and 14 bases lay between the germline ends. The CDR3 length is 14 residues. CDR3 loop: CASSPSGGGEKLFF. The CDR3 nucleotides are TGCGCCAGCAGCCCATCGGGGGGCGGTGAAAAACTGTTTTTT. Complete variable domain (other parts from reference TRBV5-1 and TRBJ1-4): KAGVTQTPRYLIKTRGQQVTLSCSPISGHRSVSWYQQTPGQGLQFLFEYFSETQRNKGNFPGRFSGRQFSNSRSEMNVSTLELGDSALYLCASSPSGGGEKLFFGSGTQLSVL.

The chain has TRBV7-2 and TRBJ2-1; TRBD2 aligns across 7 bases. This CDR3 contains 15 residues. Germline V lookup: CDR1 SGHTA, CDR2 FQGNSA. Unmatched junction bases numbered 8, after V lost 3 bases and J lost 6 bases. The CDR3 DNA reads TGTGCCAGCAGCTTCAATAGGGCTAGCGGCAATGAGCAGTTCTTC. This encodes CASSFNRASGNEQFF. Filled out from reference TRBV7-2 and TRBJ2-1, the complete variable domain reads GAGVSQSPSNKVTEKGKDVELRCDPISGHTALYWYRQSLGQGLEFLIYFQGNSAPDKSGLPSDRFSAERTGGSVSTLTIQRTQQEDSAVYLCASSFNRASGNEQFFGPGTRLTVL.